The entry that follows covers one T cell receptor beta chain sequence. Trimming removed 3 bases at V and 9 bases at J, with 9 bases between. The CDR3 has 12 amino acids. CDR1 and CDR2 from the germline V gene are SGHVS and FNYEAQ. This entry comes from a study of cytomegalovirus exposure and HLA in healthy donors. It was with 60 Vbeta and 13 Jbeta primers that the PCR ran. Sequencing used immunoSEQ multiplex PCR; TCRdb keeps in-frame clones, though not all of them. The sample table sets out 100,000 or so clones. The sequenced sample consisted of PBMCs. V and J are TRBV7-6 and TRBJ1-5; D remains ambiguous. The sequence derives from a man aged 45 to 65 in good health and CMV-seronegative. DNA of the CDR3: TGTGCCAGCAGCTTCTCTAGCGGGCCCCAGCATTTT. It specifies CASSFSSGPQHF.